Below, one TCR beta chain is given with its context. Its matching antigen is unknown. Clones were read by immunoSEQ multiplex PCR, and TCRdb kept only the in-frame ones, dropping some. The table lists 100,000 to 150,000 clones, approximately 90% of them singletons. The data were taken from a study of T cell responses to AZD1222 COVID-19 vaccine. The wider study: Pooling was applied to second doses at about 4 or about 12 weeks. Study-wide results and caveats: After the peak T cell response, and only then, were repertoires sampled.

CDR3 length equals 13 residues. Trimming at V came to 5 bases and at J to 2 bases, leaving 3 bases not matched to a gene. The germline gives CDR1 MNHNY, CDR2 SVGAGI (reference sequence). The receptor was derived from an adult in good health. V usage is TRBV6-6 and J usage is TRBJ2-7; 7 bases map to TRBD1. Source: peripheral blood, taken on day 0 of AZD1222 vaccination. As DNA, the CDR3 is TGTGCCAGCAGTCGGGACAGCGCCTACGAGCAGTACTTC. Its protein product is CASSRDSAYEQYF.